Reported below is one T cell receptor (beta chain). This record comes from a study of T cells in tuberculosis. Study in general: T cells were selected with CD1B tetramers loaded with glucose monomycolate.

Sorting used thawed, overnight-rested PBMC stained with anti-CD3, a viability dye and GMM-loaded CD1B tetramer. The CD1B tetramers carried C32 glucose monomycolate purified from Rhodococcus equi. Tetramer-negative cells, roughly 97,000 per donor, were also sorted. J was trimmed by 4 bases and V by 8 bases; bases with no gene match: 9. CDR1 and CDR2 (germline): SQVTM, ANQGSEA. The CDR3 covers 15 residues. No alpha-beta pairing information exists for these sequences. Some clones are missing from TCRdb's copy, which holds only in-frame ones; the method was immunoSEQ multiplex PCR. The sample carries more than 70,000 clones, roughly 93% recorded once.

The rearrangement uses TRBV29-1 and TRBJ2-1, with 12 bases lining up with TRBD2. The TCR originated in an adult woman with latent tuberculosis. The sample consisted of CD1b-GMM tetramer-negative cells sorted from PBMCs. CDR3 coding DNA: TGCAGCACCCGCGTACTAGCGGGGGGATACAATGAGCAGTTCTTC. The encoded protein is CSTRVLAGGYNEQFF.